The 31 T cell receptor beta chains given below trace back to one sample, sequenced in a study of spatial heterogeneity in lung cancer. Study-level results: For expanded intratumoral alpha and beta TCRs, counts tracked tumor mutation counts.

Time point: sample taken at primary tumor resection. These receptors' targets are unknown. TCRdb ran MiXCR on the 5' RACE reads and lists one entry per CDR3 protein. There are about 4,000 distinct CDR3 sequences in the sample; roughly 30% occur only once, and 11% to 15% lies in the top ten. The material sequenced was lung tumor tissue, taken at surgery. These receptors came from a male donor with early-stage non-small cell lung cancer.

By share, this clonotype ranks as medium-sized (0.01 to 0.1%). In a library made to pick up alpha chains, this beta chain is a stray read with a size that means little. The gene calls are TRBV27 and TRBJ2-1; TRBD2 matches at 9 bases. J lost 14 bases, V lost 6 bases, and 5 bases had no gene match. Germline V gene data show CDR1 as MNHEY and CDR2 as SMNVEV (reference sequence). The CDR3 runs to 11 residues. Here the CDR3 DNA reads TGTGCCAGCAGAAGGACTAGCGATGAGTTCTTC. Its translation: CASRRTSDEFF.

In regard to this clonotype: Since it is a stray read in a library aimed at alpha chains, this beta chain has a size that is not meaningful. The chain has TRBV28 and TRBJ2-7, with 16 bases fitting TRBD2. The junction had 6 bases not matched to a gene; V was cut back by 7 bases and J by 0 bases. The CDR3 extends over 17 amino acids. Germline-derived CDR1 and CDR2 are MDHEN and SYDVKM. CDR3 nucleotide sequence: TGTGCCAGCACCGGGACTAGCGGGAGGGTTAGCTCCTACGAGCAGTACTTC. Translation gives CASTGTSGRVSSYEQYF.

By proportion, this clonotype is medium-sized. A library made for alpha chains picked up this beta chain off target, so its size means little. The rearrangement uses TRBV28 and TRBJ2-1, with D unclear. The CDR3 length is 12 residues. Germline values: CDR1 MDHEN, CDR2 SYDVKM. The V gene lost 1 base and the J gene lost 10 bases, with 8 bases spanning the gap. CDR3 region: CASSLFAREQFF. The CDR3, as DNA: TGTGCCAGCAGTTTATTCGCCAGAGAGCAGTTCTTC.

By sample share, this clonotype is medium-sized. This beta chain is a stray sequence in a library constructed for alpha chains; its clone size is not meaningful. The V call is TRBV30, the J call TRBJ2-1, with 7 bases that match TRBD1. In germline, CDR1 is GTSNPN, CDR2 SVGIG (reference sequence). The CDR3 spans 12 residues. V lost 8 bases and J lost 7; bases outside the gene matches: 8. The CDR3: CAQGVWGNEQFF. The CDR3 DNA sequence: TGTGCCCAGGGGGTATGGGGGAATGAGCAGTTCTTC.

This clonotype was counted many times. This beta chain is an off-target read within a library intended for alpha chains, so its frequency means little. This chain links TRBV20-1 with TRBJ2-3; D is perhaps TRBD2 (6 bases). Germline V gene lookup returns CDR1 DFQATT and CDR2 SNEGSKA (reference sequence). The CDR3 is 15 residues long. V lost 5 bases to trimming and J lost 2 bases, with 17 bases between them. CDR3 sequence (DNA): TGCAGTGCTTTCACGGGGGTCCCCTACACAGATACGCAGTATTTT. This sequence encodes CSAFTGVPYTDTQYF.

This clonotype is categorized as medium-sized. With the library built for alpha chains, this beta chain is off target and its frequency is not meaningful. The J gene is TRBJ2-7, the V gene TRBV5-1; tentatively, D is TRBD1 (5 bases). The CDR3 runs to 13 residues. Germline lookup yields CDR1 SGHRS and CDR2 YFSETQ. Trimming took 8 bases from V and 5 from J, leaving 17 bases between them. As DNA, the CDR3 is TGCGCCAGTGCCTGGGCAGGGTCAGACGAGCAGTACTTC. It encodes CASAWAGSDEQYF.

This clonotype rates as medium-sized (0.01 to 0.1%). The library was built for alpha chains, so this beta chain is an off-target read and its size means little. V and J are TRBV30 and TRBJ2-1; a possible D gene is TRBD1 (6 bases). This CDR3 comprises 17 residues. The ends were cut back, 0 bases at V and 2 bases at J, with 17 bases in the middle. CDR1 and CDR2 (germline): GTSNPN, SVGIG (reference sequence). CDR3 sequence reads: CAWSVPRTGHPYNEQFF. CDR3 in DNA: TGTGCCTGGAGTGTACCCCGGACGGGACACCCCTACAATGAGCAGTTCTTC.

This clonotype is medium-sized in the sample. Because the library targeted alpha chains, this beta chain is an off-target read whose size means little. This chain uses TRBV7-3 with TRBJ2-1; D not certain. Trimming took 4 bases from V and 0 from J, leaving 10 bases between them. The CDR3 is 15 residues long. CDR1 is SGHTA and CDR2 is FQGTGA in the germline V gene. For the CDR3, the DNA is TGTGCCAGCAGCTCCCGTAAGAGCTCCTACAATGAGCAGTTCTTC. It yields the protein CASSSRKSSYNEQFF.

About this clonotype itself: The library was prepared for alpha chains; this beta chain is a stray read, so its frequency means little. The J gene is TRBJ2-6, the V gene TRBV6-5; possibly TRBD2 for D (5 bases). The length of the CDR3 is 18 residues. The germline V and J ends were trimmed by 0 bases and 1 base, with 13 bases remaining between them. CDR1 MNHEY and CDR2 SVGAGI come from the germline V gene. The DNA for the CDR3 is TGTGCCAGCAGTTACTCGGGCCTTGGGGAGTCTGGGGCCAACGTCCTGACTTTC. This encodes CASSYSGLGESGANVLTF.

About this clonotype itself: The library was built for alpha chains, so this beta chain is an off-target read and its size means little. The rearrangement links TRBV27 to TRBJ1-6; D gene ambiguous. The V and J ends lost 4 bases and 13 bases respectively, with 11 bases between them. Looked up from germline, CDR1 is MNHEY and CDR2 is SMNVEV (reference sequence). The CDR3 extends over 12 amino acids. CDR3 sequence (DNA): TGTGCCAGCAGTTCTACGATATCGCCCCTCCACTTT. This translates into CASSSTISPLHF.

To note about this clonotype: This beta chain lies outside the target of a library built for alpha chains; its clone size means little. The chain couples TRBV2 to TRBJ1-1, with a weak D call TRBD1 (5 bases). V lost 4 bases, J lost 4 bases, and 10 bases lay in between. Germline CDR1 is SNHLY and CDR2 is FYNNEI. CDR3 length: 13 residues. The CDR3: CASSGRGVTEAFF. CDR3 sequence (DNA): TGTGCCAGCAGTGGGCGGGGGGTCACTGAAGCTTTCTTT.

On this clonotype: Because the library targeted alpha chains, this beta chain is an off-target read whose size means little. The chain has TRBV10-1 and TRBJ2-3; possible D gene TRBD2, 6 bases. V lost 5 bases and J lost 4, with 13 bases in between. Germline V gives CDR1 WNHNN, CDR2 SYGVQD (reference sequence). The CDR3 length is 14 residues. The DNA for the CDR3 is TGCGCCAGCAGTACGGGAGAATCCGCAGATACGCAGTATTTT. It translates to CASSTGESADTQYF.

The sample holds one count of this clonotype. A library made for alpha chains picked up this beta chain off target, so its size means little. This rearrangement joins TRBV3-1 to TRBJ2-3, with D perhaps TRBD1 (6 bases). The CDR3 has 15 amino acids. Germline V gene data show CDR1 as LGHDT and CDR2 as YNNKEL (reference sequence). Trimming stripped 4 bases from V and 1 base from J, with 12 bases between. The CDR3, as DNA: TGTGCCAGCAGCCTGACAGGTGCTGGCACAGATACGCAGTATTTT. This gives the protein CASSLTGAGTDTQYF.

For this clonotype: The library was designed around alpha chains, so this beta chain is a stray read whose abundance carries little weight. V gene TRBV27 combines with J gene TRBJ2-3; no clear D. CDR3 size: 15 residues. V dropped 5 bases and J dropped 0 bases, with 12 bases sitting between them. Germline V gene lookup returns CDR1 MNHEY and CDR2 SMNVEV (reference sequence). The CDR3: CASSPTPISTDTQYF. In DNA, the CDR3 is TGTGCCAGCAGTCCGACTCCAATTAGCACAGATACGCAGTATTTT.

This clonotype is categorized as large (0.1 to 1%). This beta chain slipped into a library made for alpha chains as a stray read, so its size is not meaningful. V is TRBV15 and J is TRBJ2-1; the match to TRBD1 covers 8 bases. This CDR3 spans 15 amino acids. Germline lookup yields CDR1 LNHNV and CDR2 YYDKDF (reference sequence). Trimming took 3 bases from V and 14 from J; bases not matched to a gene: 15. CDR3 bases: TGTGCCACCAGCAGCGATCCCCATATACAGGGGGAGAAGTTCTTC. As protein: CATSSDPHIQGEKFF.

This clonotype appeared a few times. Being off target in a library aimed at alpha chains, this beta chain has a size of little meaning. The DNA of the CDR3 is TGTGCCAGCAGTTACTCGATAGATACGCAGTATTTT. Protein product: CASSYSIDTQYF. The rearrangement joins TRBV6-6 to TRBJ2-3, with D unclear. This CDR3 spans 12 amino acids. Deletions cut 0 bases from V and 5 bases from J, with 3 bases between. Germline CDR1 is MNHNY and CDR2 is SVGAGI (reference sequence).

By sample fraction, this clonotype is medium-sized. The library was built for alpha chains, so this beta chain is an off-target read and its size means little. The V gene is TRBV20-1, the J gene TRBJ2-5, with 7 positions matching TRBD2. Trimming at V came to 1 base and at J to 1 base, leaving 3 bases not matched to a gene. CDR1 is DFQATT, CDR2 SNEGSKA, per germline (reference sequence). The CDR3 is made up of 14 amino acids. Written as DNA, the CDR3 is TGCAGTGCTAGAGGAGGCGGGGGCCAAGAGACCCAGTACTTC. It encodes CSARGGGGQETQYF.

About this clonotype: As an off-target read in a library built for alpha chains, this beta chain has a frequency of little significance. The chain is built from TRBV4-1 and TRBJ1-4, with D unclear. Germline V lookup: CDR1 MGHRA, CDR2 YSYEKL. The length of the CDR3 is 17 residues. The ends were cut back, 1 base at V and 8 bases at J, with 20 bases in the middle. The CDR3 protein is CASSQADLIQAGEKLFF. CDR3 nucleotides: TGCGCCAGCAGCCAAGCCGATCTGATCCAGGCTGGCGAAAAACTGTTTTTT.

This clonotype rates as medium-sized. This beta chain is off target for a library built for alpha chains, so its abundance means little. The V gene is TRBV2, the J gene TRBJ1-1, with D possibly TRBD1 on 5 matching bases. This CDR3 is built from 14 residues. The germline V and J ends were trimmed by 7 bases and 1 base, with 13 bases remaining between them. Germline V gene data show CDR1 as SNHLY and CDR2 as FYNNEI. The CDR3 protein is CASKGSRGNTEAFF. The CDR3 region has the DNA TGTGCCAGCAAAGGATCGAGGGGGAACACTGAAGCTTTCTTT.

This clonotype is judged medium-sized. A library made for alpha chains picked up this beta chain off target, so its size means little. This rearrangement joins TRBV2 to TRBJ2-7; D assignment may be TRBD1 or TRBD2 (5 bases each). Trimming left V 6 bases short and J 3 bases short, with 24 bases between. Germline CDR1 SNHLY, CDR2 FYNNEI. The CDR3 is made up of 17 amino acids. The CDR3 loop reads CASREGIGTVDFYEQYF. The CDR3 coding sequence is TGTGCCAGCAGAGAGGGGATCGGGACGGTGGACTTCTACGAGCAGTACTTC.

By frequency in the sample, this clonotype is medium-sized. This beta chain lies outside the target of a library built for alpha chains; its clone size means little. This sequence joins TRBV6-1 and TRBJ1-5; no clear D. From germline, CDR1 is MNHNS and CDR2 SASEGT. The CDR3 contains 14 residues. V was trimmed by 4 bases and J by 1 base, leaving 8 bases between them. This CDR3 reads CASSADGSNQPQHF. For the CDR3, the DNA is TGTGCCAGCAGTGCGGACGGAAGCAATCAGCCCCAGCATTTT.

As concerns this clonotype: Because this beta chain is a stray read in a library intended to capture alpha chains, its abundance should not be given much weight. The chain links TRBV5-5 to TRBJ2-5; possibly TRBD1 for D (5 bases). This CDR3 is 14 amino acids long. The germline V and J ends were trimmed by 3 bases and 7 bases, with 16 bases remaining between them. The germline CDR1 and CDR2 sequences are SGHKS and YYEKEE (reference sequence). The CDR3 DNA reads TGTGCCAGCAGCTCCTCGCCCAGGGCTGGGACCCAGTACTTC. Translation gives CASSSSPRAGTQYF.

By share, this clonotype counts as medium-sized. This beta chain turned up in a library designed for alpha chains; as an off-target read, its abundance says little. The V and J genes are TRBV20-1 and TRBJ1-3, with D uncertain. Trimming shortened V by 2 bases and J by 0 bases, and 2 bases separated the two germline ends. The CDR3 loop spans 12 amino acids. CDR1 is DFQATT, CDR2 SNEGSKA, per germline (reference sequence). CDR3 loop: CSARTSGNTIYF. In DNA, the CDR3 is TGCAGTGCTAGAACCTCTGGAAACACCATATATTTT.

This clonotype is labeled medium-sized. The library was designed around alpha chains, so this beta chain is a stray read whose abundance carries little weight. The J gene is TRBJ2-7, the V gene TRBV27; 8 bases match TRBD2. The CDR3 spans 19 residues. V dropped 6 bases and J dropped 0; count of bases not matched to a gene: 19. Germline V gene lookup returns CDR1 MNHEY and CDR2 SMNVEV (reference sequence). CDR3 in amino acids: CASSRAIGSGNQLSYEQYF. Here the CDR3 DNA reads TGTGCCAGCAGCCGCGCCATCGGTAGCGGGAATCAGCTCTCCTACGAGCAGTACTTC.

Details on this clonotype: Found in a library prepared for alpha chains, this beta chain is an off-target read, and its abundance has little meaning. Here the CDR3 reads CSAIARAEQYF. The CDR3 DNA reads as TGCAGTGCCATCGCCCGGGCCGAGCAGTACTTC. The chain recombines TRBV20-1 with TRBJ2-7; D gene ambiguous. The V and J ends lost 6 bases and 6 bases respectively, with 12 bases between them. Germline CDR1 reads DFQATT; CDR2 reads SNEGSKA (reference sequence). The CDR3 has 11 amino acids.

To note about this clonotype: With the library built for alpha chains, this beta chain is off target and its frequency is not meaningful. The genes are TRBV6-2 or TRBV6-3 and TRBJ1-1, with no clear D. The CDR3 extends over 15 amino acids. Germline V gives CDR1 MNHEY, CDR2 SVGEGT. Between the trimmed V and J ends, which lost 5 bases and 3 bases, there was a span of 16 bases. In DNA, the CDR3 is TGTGCCAGCAGTAGTCCCGGGCCCCTTGACACTGAAGCTTTCTTT. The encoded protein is CASSSPGPLDTEAFF.

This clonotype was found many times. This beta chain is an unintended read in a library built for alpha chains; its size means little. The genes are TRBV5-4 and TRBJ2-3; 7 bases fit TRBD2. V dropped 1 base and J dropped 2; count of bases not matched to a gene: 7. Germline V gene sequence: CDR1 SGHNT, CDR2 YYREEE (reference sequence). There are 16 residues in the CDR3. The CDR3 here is CASSLLSGGPTDTQYF. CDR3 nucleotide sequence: TGTGCCAGCAGCTTGTTATCGGGAGGACCCACAGATACGCAGTATTTT. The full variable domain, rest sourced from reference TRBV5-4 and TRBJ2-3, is ETGVTQSPTHLIKTRGQQVTLRCSSQSGHNTVSWYQQALGQGPQFIFQYYREEENGRGNFPPRFSGLQFPNYSSELNVNALELDDSALYLCASSLLSGGPTDTQYFGPGTRLTVL.

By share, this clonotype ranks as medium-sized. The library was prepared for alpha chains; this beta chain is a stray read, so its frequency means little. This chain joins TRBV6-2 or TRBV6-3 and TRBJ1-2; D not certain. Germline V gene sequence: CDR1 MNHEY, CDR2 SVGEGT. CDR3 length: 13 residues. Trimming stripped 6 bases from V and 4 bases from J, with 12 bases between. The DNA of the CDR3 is TGTGCCAGCAGCCACCTAAGGACCTATGGCTACACCTTC. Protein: CASSHLRTYGYTF.

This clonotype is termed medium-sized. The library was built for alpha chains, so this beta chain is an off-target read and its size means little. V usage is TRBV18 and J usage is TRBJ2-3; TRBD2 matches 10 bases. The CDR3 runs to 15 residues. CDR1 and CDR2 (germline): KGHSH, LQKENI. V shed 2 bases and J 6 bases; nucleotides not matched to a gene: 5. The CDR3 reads CASSPMEAGGDTQYF. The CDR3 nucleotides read TGTGCCAGCTCACCAATGGAAGCGGGAGGGGATACGCAGTATTTT.

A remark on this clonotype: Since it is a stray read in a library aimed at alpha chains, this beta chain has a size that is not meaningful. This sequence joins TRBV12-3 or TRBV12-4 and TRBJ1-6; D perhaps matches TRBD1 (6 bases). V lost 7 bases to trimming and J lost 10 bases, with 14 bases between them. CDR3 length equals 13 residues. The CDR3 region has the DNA TGTGCCAGCACTGTTAATCAGGGGTCACCCCTCCACTTT. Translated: CASTVNQGSPLHF.

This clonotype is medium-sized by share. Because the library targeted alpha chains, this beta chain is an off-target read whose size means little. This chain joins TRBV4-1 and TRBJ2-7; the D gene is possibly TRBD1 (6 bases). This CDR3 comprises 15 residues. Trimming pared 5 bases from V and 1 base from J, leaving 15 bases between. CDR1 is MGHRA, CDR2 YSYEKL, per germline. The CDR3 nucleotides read TGCGCCAGCAGCGCACAGGGAACCCCTTCCTACGAGCAGTACTTC. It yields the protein CASSAQGTPSYEQYF.